This TCR beta chain was sequenced during a study of immune evolution from preneoplasia to lung adenocarcinoma. General study points: Later-stage lesions seemingly showed higher T cell density and diversity than normal lung. Top clone frequencies peaked in normal lung, apparently declining through invasive adenocarcinoma.

Sequenced by immunoSEQ multiplex PCR; TCRdb stores in-frame clones only, minus some. The table includes about 2,500 clones, 65% to 90% detected once. Concerning this clone: Its target is not known.

The germline gives CDR1 MNHNY, CDR2 SVGAGI (reference sequence). The CDR3 loop spans 14 amino acids. The V end was cut by 4 bases, the J end by 2 bases, with 12 bases between. H&E slides confirmed each diagnosis, reviewed by two pathologists independently. This TCR derives from a person aged 60-79 years with lung adenocarcinoma. Sequenced sample: FFPE adjacent normal lung tissue. The chain combines TRBV6-6 with TRBJ2-7; D call uncertain. DNA for the CDR3: TGTGCCAGCAGTTCACCTGGTCCGACCTACGAGCAGTACTTC. Translation: CASSSPGPTYEQYF.